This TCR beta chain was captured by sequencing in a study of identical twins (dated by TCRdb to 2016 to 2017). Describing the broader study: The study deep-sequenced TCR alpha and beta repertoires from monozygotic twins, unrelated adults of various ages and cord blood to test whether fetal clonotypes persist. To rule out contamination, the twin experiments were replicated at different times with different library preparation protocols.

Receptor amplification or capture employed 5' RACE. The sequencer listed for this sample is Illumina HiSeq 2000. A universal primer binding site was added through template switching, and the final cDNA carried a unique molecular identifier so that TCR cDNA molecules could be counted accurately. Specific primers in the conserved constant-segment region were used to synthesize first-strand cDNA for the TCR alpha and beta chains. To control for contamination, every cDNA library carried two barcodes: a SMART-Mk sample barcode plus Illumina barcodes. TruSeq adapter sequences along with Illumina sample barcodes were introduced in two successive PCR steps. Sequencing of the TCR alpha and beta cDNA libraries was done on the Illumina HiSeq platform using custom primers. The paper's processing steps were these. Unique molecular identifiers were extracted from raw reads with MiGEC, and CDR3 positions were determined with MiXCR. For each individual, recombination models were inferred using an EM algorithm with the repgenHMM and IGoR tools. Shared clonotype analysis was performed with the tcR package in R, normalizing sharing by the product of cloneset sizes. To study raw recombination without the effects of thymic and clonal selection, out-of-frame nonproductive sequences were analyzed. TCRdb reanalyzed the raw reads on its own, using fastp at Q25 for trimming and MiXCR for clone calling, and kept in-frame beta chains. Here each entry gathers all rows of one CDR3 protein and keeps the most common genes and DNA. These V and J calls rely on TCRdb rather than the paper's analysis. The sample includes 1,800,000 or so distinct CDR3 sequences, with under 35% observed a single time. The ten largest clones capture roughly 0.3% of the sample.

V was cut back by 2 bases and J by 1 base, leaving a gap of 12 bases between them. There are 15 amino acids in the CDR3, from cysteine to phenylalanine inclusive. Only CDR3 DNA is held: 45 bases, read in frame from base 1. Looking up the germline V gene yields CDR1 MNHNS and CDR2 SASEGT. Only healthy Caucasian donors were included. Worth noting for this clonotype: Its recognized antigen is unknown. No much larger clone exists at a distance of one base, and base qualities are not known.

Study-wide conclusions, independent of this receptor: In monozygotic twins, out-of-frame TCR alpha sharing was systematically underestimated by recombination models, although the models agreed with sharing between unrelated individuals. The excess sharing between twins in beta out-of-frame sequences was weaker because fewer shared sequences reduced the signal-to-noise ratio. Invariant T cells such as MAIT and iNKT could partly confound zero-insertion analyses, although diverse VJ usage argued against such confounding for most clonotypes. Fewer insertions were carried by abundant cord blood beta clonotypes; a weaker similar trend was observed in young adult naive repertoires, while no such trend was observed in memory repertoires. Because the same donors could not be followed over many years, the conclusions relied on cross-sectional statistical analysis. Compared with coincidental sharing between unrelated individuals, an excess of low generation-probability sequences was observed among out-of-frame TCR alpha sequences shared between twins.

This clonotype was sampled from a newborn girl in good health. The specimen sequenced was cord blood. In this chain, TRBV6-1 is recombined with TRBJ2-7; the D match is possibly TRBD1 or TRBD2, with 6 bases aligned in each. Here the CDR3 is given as CASSEYGGASYEQYF. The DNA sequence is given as TGTGCCAGCAGTGAATACGGGGGCGCGTCCTACGAGCAGTACTTC.